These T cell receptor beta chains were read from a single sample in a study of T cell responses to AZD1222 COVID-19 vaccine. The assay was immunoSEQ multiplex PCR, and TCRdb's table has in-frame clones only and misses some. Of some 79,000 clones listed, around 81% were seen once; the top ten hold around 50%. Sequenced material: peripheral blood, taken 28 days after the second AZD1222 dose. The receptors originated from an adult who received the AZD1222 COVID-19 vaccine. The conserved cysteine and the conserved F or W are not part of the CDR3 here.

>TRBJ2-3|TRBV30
AWGDWGGSTDTQY
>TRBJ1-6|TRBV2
ASRGTGDSPLH
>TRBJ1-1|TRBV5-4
ASSLGGLVNTEAF
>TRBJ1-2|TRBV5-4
ASSLNGYGYT
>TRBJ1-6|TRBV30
AWGTGDNSPLH
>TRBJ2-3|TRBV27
ASSLAGDRQY
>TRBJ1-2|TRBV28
ASTRDGYGYT
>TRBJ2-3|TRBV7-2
ASSLDLGPSDTQY
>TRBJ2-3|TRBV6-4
ASREGTGEGDTQY
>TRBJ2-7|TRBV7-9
ASSLGGGGTEQY
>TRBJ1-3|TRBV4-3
ASSQDQVTGGASIY
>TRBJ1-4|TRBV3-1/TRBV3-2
ASSQVYGNDEKLF
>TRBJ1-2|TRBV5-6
ASSLVGPTYGYT
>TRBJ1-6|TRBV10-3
AIRTGQGNSPLH
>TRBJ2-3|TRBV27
ASSLGGEGWY
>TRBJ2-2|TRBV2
ASSETSQGTGELF
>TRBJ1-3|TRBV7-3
ASIRRVAPKQGWIGNTIY
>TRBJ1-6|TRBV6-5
ASSNRDRSALH
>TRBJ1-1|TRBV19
ASSIDLGDMNTEAF